What follows are 16 T cell receptor beta chains derived from one specimen sequenced in a study of cytomegalovirus exposure and HLA in healthy donors. The PCR made use of 60 Vbeta and 13 Jbeta primers. TCRdb's copy holds only in-frame clones and misses some; the assay was immunoSEQ multiplex PCR. There are approximately 89,000 clones in the sample; 60% to 75% occur only once, and 1.2% lies in the top ten. Sequencing was done on a sample of PBMCs. These receptors were taken from a female donor in good health and CMV-seronegative.

This clone was picked up one time. The chain has TRBV28 and TRBJ2-7; 8 bases map to TRBD2. The germline CDR1 and CDR2 sequences are MDHEN and SYDVKM. J gave up 2 bases and V 10 bases, and 10 bases lay outside the gene matches. The CDR3 is made up of 14 amino acids. CDR3 sequence reads: CATTSGEVTYEQYF. CDR3 coding DNA: TGTGCCACCACTAGCGGAGAAGTAACCTACGAGCAGTACTTC.

This clone occurred once. The V gene is TRBV4-1, the J gene TRBJ2-1; D might be TRBD1 (6 bases). V dropped 1 base and J dropped 9 bases, with 19 bases sitting between them. Germline V gene lookup returns CDR1 MGHRA and CDR2 YSYEKL. The CDR3 spans 16 residues. Here the CDR3 reads CASSQVRTVSPREQFF. CDR3 nucleotides: TGCGCCAGCAGCCAAGTACGGACAGTATCCCCTCGTGAGCAGTTCTTC.

This clone has just one count. The chain recombines TRBV10-3 with TRBJ2-7; D is possibly TRBD1 (6 bases). The CDR3 is made up of 14 amino acids. Germline lookup yields CDR1 ENHRY and CDR2 SYGVKD. V was clipped by 5 bases and J by 3 bases, with 14 bases between them. The CDR3 sequence: CAISKGQQNYEQYF. Written as DNA, the CDR3 is TGTGCCATCAGTAAAGGACAGCAAAACTACGAGCAGTACTTC.

The genes are TRBV9 and TRBJ1-6; perhaps TRBD1 as D (6 bases). Germline CDR1 and CDR2: SGDLS and YYNGEE. Between the trimmed V and J ends, which lost 0 bases and 8 bases, there was a span of 6 bases. The CDR3 sequence is 13 residues long. CDR3: CASSVDRDSPLHF. The CDR3 nucleotides are TGTGCCAGCAGCGTAGACAGGGATTCACCCCTCCACTTT.

This chain joins TRBV2 and TRBJ2-6; 8 bases line up with TRBD1. The CDR3 runs to 16 residues. From germline, CDR1 is SNHLY and CDR2 FYNNEI. V lost 4 bases, J lost 4 bases, and 6 bases stayed unmatched. CDR3 coding DNA: TGTGCCAGCAGTGCTACAGGGGGGCAAGGGGCCAACGTCCTGACTTTC. It translates to CASSATGGQGANVLTF.

The chain is built from TRBV6-1 and TRBJ2-1; 12 bases map to TRBD2. The V and J ends lost 2 bases and 7 bases, in that order; junction bases with no gene match: 6. The CDR3 consists of 16 residues. The germline V gene encodes CDR1 MNHNS and CDR2 SASEGT. The CDR3 is CASSELTLAGGNEQFF. CDR3 sequence (DNA): TGTGCCAGCAGTGAATTAACACTAGCGGGAGGTAATGAGCAGTTCTTC.

V gene TRBV27 combines with J gene TRBJ2-3; TRBD1 matches at 9 bases. The CDR3 extends over 16 amino acids. CDR1 and CDR2 from the germline V gene are MNHEY and SMNVEV (reference sequence). The J segment lost 1 base and the V segment lost 5 bases, leaving 7 bases of the junction unmatched. This CDR3 is CASSTRDRVGTDTQYF. In DNA, the CDR3 is TGTGCCAGCAGTACCCGGGACAGGGTGGGCACAGATACGCAGTATTTT.

The rearrangement links TRBV5-1 to TRBJ1-1; 11 positions match TRBD1. From germline, CDR1 is SGHRS and CDR2 YFSETQ. With 4 bases clipped from V and 8 bases from J, the junction kept 16 bases outside the gene matches. The CDR3 runs to 17 residues. DNA for the CDR3: TGCGCCAGCAGCGCTTTTGGACAGGGGGCGGTAGATCTGGAAGCTTTCTTT. This sequence encodes CASSAFGQGAVDLEAFF.

The table lists this clone with a few counts. This chain joins TRBV14 and TRBJ2-7; 7 positions match TRBD2. Germline V CDR1 and CDR2: SGHDN, FVKESK. V gave up 4 bases and J gave up 0 bases; unmatched junction bases: 9. The CDR3 loop spans 16 amino acids. This CDR3 reads CASSPWGGSSSYEQYF. The CDR3 bases are TGTGCCAGCAGCCCCTGGGGAGGGTCCAGCTCCTACGAGCAGTACTTC.

The chain carries TRBV7-9 and TRBJ1-6; 7 bases are a match to TRBD1. Germline V CDR1 and CDR2: SEHNR, FQNEAQ (reference sequence). This CDR3 has 17 residues. With V trimmed by 6 bases and J by 8 bases, 16 bases remained unmatched. CDR3 protein: CASRSIQGSFRDSPLHF. The CDR3 DNA reads as TGTGCCAGCAGGTCGATACAGGGGAGCTTTCGGGATTCACCCCTCCACTTT.

The gene calls are TRBV27 and TRBJ2-7; possible D gene TRBD2, 5 bases. CDR1 MNHEY and CDR2 SMNVEV come from the germline V gene (reference sequence). The V and J ends lost 3 bases and 4 bases respectively, with 10 bases between them. The CDR3 covers 13 residues. CDR3 amino acids: CASSFGLQYEQYF. The CDR3 DNA reads as TGTGCCAGCAGTTTCGGACTCCAATACGAGCAGTACTTC.

The chain employs TRBV7-9 and TRBJ2-1; 7 nucleotides agree with TRBD1. V dropped 6 bases and J dropped 3; count of bases not matched to a gene: 5. Germline V gene data show CDR1 as SEHNR and CDR2 as FQNEAQ (reference sequence). The CDR3 length is 14 residues. The DNA of the CDR3 is TGTGCCAGCAGAAGACAGGGCCACTACAATGAGCAGTTCTTC. This encodes CASRRQGHYNEQFF.

V gene TRBV1 combines with J gene TRBJ2-7; TRBD2 is taken as the D call from the table, unchecked against the DNA. TRBV1 represents a pseudogene. The CDR3 contains 16 residues. The CDR3 protein is CTSSQDNGRAPYEQYF. The CDR3 coding sequence is TGCACCAGCAGCCAAGACAACGGGAGGGCCCCCTACGAGCAGTACTTC.

The rearrangement uses TRBV2 and TRBJ1-5, with D possibly being TRBD1 (5 bases). In germline, CDR1 is SNHLY, CDR2 FYNNEI. CDR3 length equals 13 residues. Trimming removed 7 bases at V and 3 bases at J, with 10 bases between. CDR3 residues: CASKIGDNQPQHF. CDR3 DNA: TGTGCCAGCAAAATAGGGGACAATCAGCCCCAGCATTTT.

The chain combines TRBV7-8 with TRBJ2-7; D unclear. CDR3 length: 14 amino acids. Trimming removed 5 bases at V and 7 bases at J, with 18 bases between. Germline loops: CDR1 SGHVS, CDR2 FQNEAQ. The CDR3 nucleotides read TGTGCCAGCAGCCCGCAGAGGCGTCCTCAAGAGCAGTACTTC. Its protein is CASSPQRRPQEQYF.

CDR3 DNA: TGTGCCAGCAGCCGGACAGGGTCTAATGAAAAACTGTTTTTT. It codes for CASSRTGSNEKLFF. The V call is TRBV6-1, the J call TRBJ1-4, with 8 bases identical to TRBD1. CDR1 is MNHNS and CDR2 is SASEGT in the germline V gene. This CDR3 has 14 amino acids. The V gene end was trimmed by 6 bases and the J gene end by 3 bases; junction bases not matched to a gene: 3.